The present T cell receptor beta chain was sequenced within a study of cytomegalovirus exposure and HLA in healthy donors (dated by TCRdb to about 2017). Context from the whole study: An earlier analysis of several hundred of the donors reported more than 250 Gb of sequence data and 100 million to 140 million unique TCR beta sequences from 150 million to 200 million T cells. A later analysis re-examined previously published TCR beta repertoires from several hundred donors and added high-resolution HLA genotyping to investigate patterns of TCR occurrence. The study aimed to test whether cataloging public T cell receptors could reveal signatures of past pathogen exposure. Of the 350 to 400 genotyped donors, approximately 83% fell in the genetic ancestry cluster associated with self-reported Caucasian donors. The later analysis used no new phenotypic data to find candidate immune exposures, relying instead on TCR beta sequences and their occurrence across donors. Roughly 5 DR-DQ haplotypes were handled as single units for association and clustering because linkage in the cohort was strong. All discovery cohort repertoires had been generated using a single sequencing platform. Genome-wide SNP genotypes for about 65% of the 666 donors were used in a later genetic analysis, which treated that subset as a discovery cohort. The study combined high-throughput TCR immunosequencing, statistical association of individual TCRs with disease status, and machine learning to predict cytomegalovirus infection status. HLA typing covered class I and class II loci at four-digit resolution. An earlier analysis of some 500 of the donors applied high-throughput TCR beta sequencing to assess whether each TCR beta V gene segment acted as functional or pseudogenic. About 330 gigabases of sequencing data and around 80 million unique TCR sequences made up an early release that covered several hundred HLA-typed donors. The study profiled the T cell repertoires of hundreds of subjects by immunosequencing and related them to cytomegalovirus serostatus. On average, 235,054 unique TCR beta nucleotide sequences were sequenced per donor among a few hundred genotyped donors of the cohort, with roughly 18% of those sequences being non-productive. Besides the first cohort of 550 to 750 subjects, a separate validation cohort made up of roughly 130 different subjects was used. Alongside the repertoire data, information on donor age, sex, ethnicity and CMV serostatus was compiled. The number of typed donors differed by locus: roughly 620-630 for A, B, C, DRB1 and DQB1; 522 for DQA1; 606 for DPA1; and around 490 for DPB1. Overall study outcomes, separate from this receptor: CMV serostatus was the only immune exposure information available for the cohort. Because HLA typing was missing for some donors at each locus, association tests included only the typed subset. An association between a missense DCLRE1C variant and V-gene and J-gene trimming of TCR beta chains was found in a later genetic analysis and replicated in an independent cohort. Because counts were too low, roughly 16 rarely observed V segments, including chromosome 9 orphons, were excluded from the earlier analysis of several hundred of the donors. According to a later genetic analysis, donors in an Asian-associated ancestry cluster had fewer N-insertions in productive TCRs than the approximately 630-donor mean. Assigning TCR associations to individual alleles was difficult when HLA alleles, especially DR and DQ, strongly co-occurred. This cohort had only TCR beta chains sequenced, and the lack of alpha or paired-chain data limited which features could be detected. The study gave a list of under 200 TCR beta chains associated with cytomegalovirus. A group of highly shared sequence variants was considered likely to be a technical artifact of the sequencing pipeline. Most TCR sequences were observed very rarely across donors, whereas some public TCRs were present in many individuals. Linkage disequilibrium might explain the correlated functional status among segregating V segments, but an unknown experimental factor could not be excluded. A later analysis found that HLA-associated TCR beta chains were more clonally expanded and had lower generation probabilities than equally common non-associated chains. Some IMGT-functional V segments, including TRBV6-2 and TRBV6-3, could not be told apart with the 87-base-pair reads, so those segments were excluded. According to a later analysis, most CMV-associated TCR beta chains appeared to be HLA-restricted, and the HLA associations seemed to be driven largely by CMV exposure. In both the original and validation cohorts, the classifier was reported to diagnose cytomegalovirus status with high specificity and sensitivity. Sequencing depth was assumed to be roughly uniform across donors in the presence/absence analyses, though that assumption may not hold. A few of the identified cytomegalovirus-associated TCR beta chains were confirmed in vitro to be specific for cytomegalovirus antigens. In a later analysis, TCR association rates were found to vary across HLA loci, with the most associated TCRs seen for DRB1 alleles and the fewest for HLA-C alleles. It was suggested by the authors that the approach could potentially be generalized to other disease states and immunological phenotypes. A further reported finding was that TCR beta sequences accurately predicted the HLA-A and HLA-B alleles for most subjects in the first cohort. Specific HLA alleles were associated with over 15,000 TCR beta sequences at a false discovery rate of 0.05 in a later analysis. In an earlier analysis of about 600 of the donors, most TCR beta V segments appeared in productive rearrangements about 87% or about 30% of the time, broadly matching IMGT annotations. According to a later analysis, parvovirus B19, influenza, CMV and Epstein-Barr virus appeared linked to several top co-occurrence clusters.

As concerns this clone: No antigen is known for it. Qualities for individual bases were not recorded, and no much larger clone is one base off.

Relative to germline, V is missing 0 bases and J is missing 6 bases, with 10 bases of the junction outside any gene match. The CDR3 holds 17 amino acids from the cysteine to the phenylalanine. CDR3 DNA only is kept here, 51 bases in frame from base 1. From the germline V gene, CDR1 is SGHTA and CDR2 is FQGNSA. The library was made by the immunoSEQ multiplex PCR assay. The multiplex PCR relied on a mix of 60 forward primers for TCR Vbeta segments and 13 reverse primers for TCR Jbeta segments. A multiplex PCR assay on genomic DNA amplified the CDR3 region of rearranged TCR beta genes. Amplified TCR beta libraries were sequenced as 87-base-pair reads on the Illumina HiSeq System. Per the original workflow: Across the 670 or so repertoires, a later analysis counted tens of millions of unique TCR beta chains, 9 million to 14 million of which were shared by at least two donors. To remove PCR and sequencing errors, raw reads were error-corrected and collapsed into unique sequences using a nearest-neighbor algorithm that merged closely related sequences. Alignment of CDR3 sequences to IMGT reference sequences was used to assign V, D and J gene segments. For a sequence to be retained, at least a six-nucleotide match to both a V gene segment and a J gene segment was required. A rearrangement was called productive if the CDR3 had no stop codons and remained in frame with V and J, and every other rearrangement was called non-productive. CDR3 was defined by IMGT convention, running from the second conserved V-encoded cysteine to the conserved J-encoded phenylalanine. In an earlier analysis of 500 to 650 of the donors, sequences lacking an unambiguous match to a single V gene segment were excluded. An earlier analysis of over 450 of the donors classified V segments as functional when productive rearrangements were above 56.7% and as segregating when the standard deviation between donors was above 5%. A statistical classification framework was developed to diagnose cytomegalovirus status using the catalog of TCR beta chain sequences. In a later analysis, V and J genes were assigned by comparing TCR nucleotide sequences against IMGT/GENE-DB human TR gene sequences. Using the TCRdist pipeline, a later analysis assigned CDR3 sequences along with most-parsimonious VDJ recombination scenarios. A later analysis defined each TCR beta chain by its CDR3 amino acid sequence plus V-gene family, and excluded reads lacking a unique V-gene family. In a later analysis, a few hundred highly shared, low-generation-probability nucleotide sequences were removed to address suspected cross-contamination and a sequencing artifact. In a later analysis, a clonal expansion index was calculated for each public chain from normalized within-repertoire ranks of inferred template counts. A later analysis computed generation probabilities with a VDJ recombination model fitted to out-of-frame rearrangements, and checked the results against IGoR. A later analysis scored TCR-TCR, TCR-HLA and TCR-CMV co-occurrence with hypergeometric tests, applying a repertoire-size bias correction to TCR pairs. False discovery rates were estimated in a later analysis by permuting HLA or CMV assignments 20 times. In a later analysis, co-occurring TCRs were grouped with DBSCAN, and TCRdist sequence similarity was added when clustering was performed within HLA-allele-positive subsets. Co-occurrence clustering excluded repertoires with fewer than 30,000 or more than 120,000 public chains, plus five with anomalous nucleotide sharing. In its TCRdb copy, this immuneACCESS table keeps in-frame sequences only and misses some clones. Where compared with another copy, unresolved V genes explain less than half of these, and the others have no known cause. V and J calls and clone size are those listed in that table; D and trimming were worked out from the DNA. The sample table lists under 150,000 clones, about 74% of them with a count of one. The ten biggest clones cover 4% to 6% of the sample.

In total, more than 500 healthy bone marrow donors made up the cohort. At the time of sampling, all cohort members were nominally healthy, though unrecorded immune exposures were likely present. The donor tested CMV seronegative and was one of the 352 seronegative cohort members. A peripheral blood sample was collected from each donor, and TCR beta sequencing was performed on peripheral blood mononuclear cells. Genomic DNA was extracted from the blood cell samples with the Qiagen DNeasy Blood Extraction Kit. Recombination joined TRBV7-2 with TRBJ2-1, and 8 junction bases match TRBD2. The sequence came from a woman aged 45-59 years in good health and CMV-seronegative. The specimen sequenced was PBMCs. The nucleotide sequence reads as follows: TGTGCCAGCAGCTTAGCGCTTGGCGGGGGGCCTTTCAATGAGCAGTTCTTC. Translation gives CASSLALGGGPFNEQFF.